This section outlines one T cell receptor (beta chain) sequence together with its context. Those who participated ranged in age from roughly 18 to 90 years and resided in 20 to 30 US areas. This sample was taken from a study of blood T cell repertoires in COVID-19. Study overall: Resolution of symptoms, clearance, or two negative PCRs was present in recovered Cohort 3 donors. The study drew acute and convalescent COVID-19 samples from the United States, Italy and Spain.

From germline, CDR1 is SGHAT and CDR2 FQNNGV. The V segment lost 1 base and the J segment 5 bases; nucleotides outside the gene matches: 11. The CDR3 totals 17 residues. Original processing notes: Researchers report that nucleated cell counts were estimated from reference gene primer amplification. Assay used: immunoSEQ multiplex PCR; TCRdb lists only in-frame clones, some missing. The DNA was the basis for D and trimming; V, J and clone size are from that table. The repertoire holds 200,000 to 250,000 clones, with about 90% as singletons. This TCR derives from a woman in her fifties or sixties in a cohort exposed to, infected with or recovered from COVID-19 (not recorded which). Sequencing used PBMCs or T cells enriched from blood (not recorded which). The rearrangement joins TRBV11-2 to TRBJ1-1; 9 nucleotides agree with TRBD1. CDR3: CASSLGSTGGAYTEAFF. In nucleotides, the CDR3 is TGTGCCAGCAGCTTAGGATCCACAGGGGGCGCTTATACTGAAGCTTTCTTT.